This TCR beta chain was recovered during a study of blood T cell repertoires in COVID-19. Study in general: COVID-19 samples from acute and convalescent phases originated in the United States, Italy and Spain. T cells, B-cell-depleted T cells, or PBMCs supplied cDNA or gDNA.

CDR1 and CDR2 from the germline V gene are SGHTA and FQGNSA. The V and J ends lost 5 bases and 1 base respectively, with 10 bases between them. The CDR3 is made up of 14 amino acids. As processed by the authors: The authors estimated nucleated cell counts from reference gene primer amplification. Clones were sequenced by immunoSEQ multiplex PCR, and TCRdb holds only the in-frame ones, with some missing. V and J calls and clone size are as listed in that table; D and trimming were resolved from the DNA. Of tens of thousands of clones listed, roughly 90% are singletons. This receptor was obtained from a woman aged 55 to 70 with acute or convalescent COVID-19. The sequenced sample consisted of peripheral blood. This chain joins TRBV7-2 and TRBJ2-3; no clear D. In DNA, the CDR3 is TGTGCCAGCAGCCGGTTGGTTGGCACAGATACGCAGTATTTT. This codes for CASSRLVGTDTQYF.